This TCR beta chain was recovered during a study of graft-versus-host responses after intestinal transplantation. With regard to this clone: Its specificity is unknown.

The CDR3 spans 14 residues. Germline CDR1 MDHEN, CDR2 SYDVKM. Trimming at V came to 0 bases and at J to 5 bases, leaving 0 bases not matched to a gene. Clones were read by immunoSEQ multiplex PCR, and TCRdb kept only the in-frame ones, dropping some. The data hold about 130,000 clones, with around 90% observed a single time. The receptor was derived from a human donor who received an intestinal transplant. The source material was unstimulated CD4+ T cells sorted from spleen or lymph node cells, sampled before intestinal transplant. V gene TRBV28 combines with J gene TRBJ2-7, with 11 bases aligning to TRBD1. The CDR3 nucleotides are TGTGCCAGCAGTTTATGGGACAGGGGGCACGAGCAGTACTTC. Its translation is CASSLWDRGHEQYF. The variable domain in full, completed from reference TRBV28 and TRBJ2-7, reads DVKVTQSSRYLVKRTGEKVFLECVQDMDHENMFWYRQDPGLGLRLIYFSYDVKMKEKGDIPEGYSVSREKKERFSLILESASTNQTSMYLCASSLWDRGHEQYFGPGTRLTVT.